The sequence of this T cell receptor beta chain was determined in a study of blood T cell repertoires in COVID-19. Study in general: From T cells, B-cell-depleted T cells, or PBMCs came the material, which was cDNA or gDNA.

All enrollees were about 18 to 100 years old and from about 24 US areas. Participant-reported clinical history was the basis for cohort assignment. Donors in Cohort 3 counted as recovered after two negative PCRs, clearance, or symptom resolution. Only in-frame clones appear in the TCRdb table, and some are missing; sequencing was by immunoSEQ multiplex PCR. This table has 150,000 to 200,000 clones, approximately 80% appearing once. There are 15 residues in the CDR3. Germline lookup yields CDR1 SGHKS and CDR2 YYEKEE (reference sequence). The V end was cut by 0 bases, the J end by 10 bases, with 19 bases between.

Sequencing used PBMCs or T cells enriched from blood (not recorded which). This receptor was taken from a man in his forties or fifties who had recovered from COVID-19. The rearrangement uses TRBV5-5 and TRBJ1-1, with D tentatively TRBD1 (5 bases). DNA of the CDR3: TGTGCCAGCAGCTTGGTAGCGGCACGGGACTCCGGAGCTTTCTTT. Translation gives CASSLVAARDSGAFF.